The 14 T cell receptor beta chains presented below share a single source sample, sequenced in a study of T cell repertoires in cytomegalovirus infection. TCRdb recomputed calls from the reads with MiXCR, one row per CDR3 protein. This sample has roughly 500,000 distinct CDR3 sequences, with more than 40% found just once. What these receptors recognize is not known. The material sequenced was cultured PBMCs, taken from culture after CMV antigen stimulation. Receptors originate from a human donor in good health (CMV status not recorded). Some clones in this sample may be carry-over from other donors' samples.

In its sample, this clonotype was seen many times. The genes are TRBV7-2 and TRBJ2-5, with TRBD2 matching over 8 bases. Germline V gene lookup returns CDR1 SGHTA and CDR2 FQGNSA. V gave up 6 bases and J gave up 5 bases; unmatched junction bases: 8. The CDR3 covers 14 residues. In DNA, the CDR3 is TGTGCCAGCAGTTCCGGGACTAGGGTGGAGACCCAGTACTTC. Translated, it gives CASSSGTRVETQYF.

The chain uses TRBV7-2 and TRBJ2-7; TRBD2 agrees at 8 bases. This CDR3 has 16 residues. With V trimmed by 1 base and J by 5 bases, 10 bases remained unmatched. Germline V gives CDR1 SGHTA, CDR2 FQGNSA. CDR3 amino acids: CASSLGGSGGLNEQYF. CDR3 DNA: TGTGCCAGCAGCTTAGGGGGGTCGGGAGGGCTCAACGAGCAGTACTTC.

In its sample, this clonotype was seen once. This chain joins TRBV7-9 and TRBJ2-5, with a weak D call TRBD1 (6 bases). CDR3 length: 16 amino acids. Per germline, CDR1 SEHNR and CDR2 FQNEAQ (reference sequence). Trimming shortened V by 5 bases and J by 1 base, and 17 bases separated the two germline ends. The CDR3 here is CASSPHRRGGQETQYF. CDR3 DNA: TGTGCCAGCAGCCCCCATAGGAGAGGGGGCCAAGAGACCCAGTACTTC.

The chain uses TRBV12-3 or TRBV12-4 and TRBJ1-1; D is perhaps TRBD1 (5 bases). The V end lost 4 bases, the J end lost 10 bases, and 13 bases lay between the germline ends. This CDR3 is 12 amino acids long. CDR3: CASSSPFGGAFF. CDR3 nucleotides: TGTGCCAGCAGTTCGCCGTTTGGGGGAGCTTTCTTT.

The V and J genes are TRBV7-8 and TRBJ1-6, with TRBD1 matching 7 bases. Germline-derived CDR1 and CDR2 are SGHVS and FQNEAQ. V lost 6 bases, J lost 6 bases, and 5 bases stayed unmatched. The CDR3 extends over 14 amino acids. Written as DNA, the CDR3 is TGTGCCAGCAGAGCCGGGACAGCTAATTCACCCCTCCACTTT. Protein sequence: CASRAGTANSPLHF.

J is TRBJ2-2 and V is TRBV7-8, with 12 bases aligning to TRBD2. Germline V gene lookup returns CDR1 SGHVS and CDR2 FQNEAQ. This CDR3 region has 16 residues. Trimming removed 2 bases from V and 3 bases from J; junction bases left unmatched: 1. CDR3 sequence reads: CASSLRLAGDTGELFF. In DNA form, the CDR3 reads TGTGCCAGCAGCTTAAGACTAGCGGGGGACACCGGGGAGCTGTTTTTT.

With regard to this clonotype: A much more abundant neighbour one base away suggests this may be a read error. J is TRBJ2-7 and V is TRBV7-2; D is perhaps TRBD2 (5 bases). Per the germline V gene, CDR1 is SGHTA and CDR2 is FQGNSA. This CDR3 comprises 16 residues. The CDR3 region is CASRLATARGSYEQYF. CDR3 DNA: TGTGCCAGCAGATTAGCCACAGCCCGGGGATCCTACGAGCAGTACTTC.

This clonotype was observed a handful of times. The chain recombines TRBV4-3 with TRBJ1-5; D gene unclear. The V gene lost 3 bases and the J gene lost 4 bases, with 7 bases spanning the gap. Germline V gene lookup returns CDR1 LGHNA and CDR2 YSLEER. This CDR3 has 13 residues. Written as DNA, the CDR3 is TGCGCCAGCAGCCAGGATATAAATCAGCCCCAGCATTTT. It yields the protein CASSQDINQPQHF.

There are a few counts of this clonotype. The chain joins TRBV7-6 to TRBJ2-1; 7 bases are shared with TRBD1. The CDR3 sequence is 15 residues long. Trimming removed 2 bases from V and 2 bases from J; junction bases left unmatched: 3. Germline assignment: CDR1 SGHVS and CDR2 FNYEAQ. Here the CDR3 DNA reads TGTGCCAGCAGCTTACTCCAGGGGGCCTACAATGAGCAGTTCTTC. Protein: CASSLLQGAYNEQFF.

The J gene is TRBJ2-7, the V gene TRBV7-9, with a tentative D call TRBD2 (5 bases). The CDR3 has 16 amino acids. Germline values: CDR1 SEHNR, CDR2 FQNEAQ (reference sequence). With 0 bases removed from V and 1 base from J, the gap between germline ends came to 13 bases. The CDR3 reads CASSLAQVGESYEQYF. CDR3 coding DNA: TGTGCCAGCAGCTTAGCGCAGGTGGGAGAGTCCTACGAGCAGTACTTC.

The rearrangement joins TRBV15 to TRBJ1-1; weak D call: TRBD1 (5 bases). Trimming removed 4 bases from V and 1 base from J, with 7 bases in between. The CDR3 has 13 residues. From germline, CDR1 is LNHNV and CDR2 YYDKDF (reference sequence). Written as DNA, the CDR3 is TGTGCCACCAGCAAAGACAGGAACACTGAAGCTTTCTTT. This encodes CATSKDRNTEAFF.

This clonotype was found many times. The chain has TRBV7-2 and TRBJ1-4; D is unresolved. The CDR3 consists of 18 residues. Germline V CDR1 and CDR2: SGHTA, FQGNSA. V lost 1 base to trimming and J lost 0 bases, with 15 bases between them. The CDR3 DNA is TGTGCCAGCAGCTTAGGGCTTACTAGCGGGACAACTAATGAAAAACTGTTTTTT. Its protein is CASSLGLTSGTTNEKLFF.

By its share, this clonotype is medium-sized. The chain uses TRBV7-2 and TRBJ2-1; TRBD2 aligns across 7 bases. Looked up from germline, CDR1 is SGHTA and CDR2 is FQGNSA. After removal of 3 bases from V and 2 bases from J, the junction contained 4 bases not matched to a gene. CDR3 length: 15 amino acids. The CDR3: CASSFLAGTYNEQFF. CDR3 DNA sequence: TGTGCCAGCAGCTTTTTAGCGGGTACCTACAATGAGCAGTTCTTC.

This rearrangement joins TRBV11-2 to TRBJ2-7; TRBD2 is a possible D gene (7 bases). There are 16 residues in the CDR3. The V gene lost 5 bases and the J gene lost 3 bases, with 20 bases spanning the gap. Germline CDR1 is SGHAT and CDR2 is FQNNGV. CDR3 protein: CASSGGAGPPLYEQYF. CDR3 nucleotides: TGTGCCAGCAGCGGGGGGGCTGGGCCACCACTCTACGAGCAGTACTTC.